This TCR beta chain was recovered during a study of T cells in narcolepsy. On the study more broadly: Healthy controls were enrolled alongside patients with narcolepsy type 1 or type 2. Study-wide points: HCRT-specific and TRIB2-specific autoreactive clonotypes appeared among same-patient CSF and blood CD4+ clonotypes. Reportedly, autoreactive clonotypes were serially detected in patients' blood but not controls'.

Germline V gene lookup returns CDR1 MRHNA and CDR2 SNTAGT. The CDR3 length is 11 residues. The ends lost 8 bases at V and 9 bases at J; junction bases unmatched: 2. As concerns this clone: Its antigen remains unidentified.

Assay: immunoSEQ multiplex PCR; the TCRdb copy retains only in-frame clones and omits some. The data contain 20,000 to 30,000 clones, more than 65% of them singletons. The rearrangement joins TRBV6-4 to TRBJ1-2; 11 bases agree with TRBD1. Material for sequencing was memory (CD45RA-) CD4+ T cells from blood. The TCR originated in a human donor in good health. In nucleotides, the CDR3 is TGTGCCAGCGGACAGGGGGCGAGCTACACCTTC. Translation: CASGQGASYTF.